The sequence of this T cell receptor beta chain was determined in a study of post-analysis software for immune sequencing data. Study-wide background: Relapsing-remitting, secondary progressive and progressive-relapsing forms made up the multiple sclerosis disease courses. Points from the study as a whole: The study found TRBV5-6, TRBV5-1 and TRBV20-1 among a few TRBV segments more frequent in patients than controls. Significantly lower normalized Chao1 diversity was found in patients with multiple sclerosis relative to controls.

V gave up 1 base and J gave up 3 bases, with 24 bases separating them. This CDR3 is built from 19 residues. Germline V gene lookup returns CDR1 SGHVT and CDR2 SQSDAQ. This clonotype was counted many times. The antigen remains undetermined. Included in the TCR beta cDNA libraries were unique molecular identifiers. There were about 0.85 to 10 million T cells, and 450,000 to 550,000 cDNA molecules came from them. TCRdb re-called the PCR reads through MiXCR, storing one row per CDR3 protein. The sample comprises under 200,000 distinct CDR3 sequences, roughly 35% of which are singletons, and roughly 28% rests with the top ten.

The clonotype originates from a girl aged 10-17 years with multiple sclerosis. The chain is built from TRBV7-4 and TRBJ1-2, with D perhaps TRBD1 (6 bases). The source material was blood, sampled after autologous hematopoietic stem cell transplantation. The DNA of the CDR3 is TGTGCCAGCAGCTTAGTGCCGGTTGATCGACAGGCGGCGGACTATGGCTACACCTTC. Protein sequence: CASSLVPVDRQAADYGYTF.